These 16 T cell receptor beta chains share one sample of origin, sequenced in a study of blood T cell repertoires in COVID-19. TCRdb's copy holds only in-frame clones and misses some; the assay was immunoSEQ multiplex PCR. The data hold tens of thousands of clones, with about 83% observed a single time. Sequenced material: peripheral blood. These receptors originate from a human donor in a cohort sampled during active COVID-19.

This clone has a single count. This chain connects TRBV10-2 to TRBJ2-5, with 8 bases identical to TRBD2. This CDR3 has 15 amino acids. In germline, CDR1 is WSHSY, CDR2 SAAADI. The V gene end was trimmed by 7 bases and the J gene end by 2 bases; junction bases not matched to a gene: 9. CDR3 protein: CASTGTSVAQETQYF. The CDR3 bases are TGCGCCAGCACCGGGACTAGTGTGGCTCAAGAGACCCAGTACTTC.

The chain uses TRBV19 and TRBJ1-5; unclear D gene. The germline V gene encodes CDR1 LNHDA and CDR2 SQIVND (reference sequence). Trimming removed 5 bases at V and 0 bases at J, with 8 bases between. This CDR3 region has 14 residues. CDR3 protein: CASSRQYSNQPQHF. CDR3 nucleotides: TGTGCCAGTAGTCGTCAGTATAGCAATCAGCCCCAGCATTTT.

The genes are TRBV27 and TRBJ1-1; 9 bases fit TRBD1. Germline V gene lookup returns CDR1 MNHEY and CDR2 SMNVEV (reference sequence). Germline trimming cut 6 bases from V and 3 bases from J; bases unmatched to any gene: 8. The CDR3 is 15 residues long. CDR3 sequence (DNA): TGTGCCAGCAGACTAACAGGGGGCCTATACACTGAAGCTTTCTTT. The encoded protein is CASRLTGGLYTEAFF.

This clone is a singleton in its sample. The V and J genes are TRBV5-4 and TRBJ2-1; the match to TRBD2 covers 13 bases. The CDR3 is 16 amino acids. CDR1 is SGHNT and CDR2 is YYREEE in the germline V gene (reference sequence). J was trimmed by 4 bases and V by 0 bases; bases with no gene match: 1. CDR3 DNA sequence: TGTGCCAGCAGCTTGGGGACTAGCGGGAGTTACAATGAGCAGTTCTTC. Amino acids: CASSLGTSGSYNEQFF.

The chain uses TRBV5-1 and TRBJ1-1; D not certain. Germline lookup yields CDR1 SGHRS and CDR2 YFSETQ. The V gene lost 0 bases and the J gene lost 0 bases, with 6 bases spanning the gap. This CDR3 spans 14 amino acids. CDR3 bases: TGCGCCAGCAGCTTGGCTCAGATGAACACTGAAGCTTTCTTT. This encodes CASSLAQMNTEAFF.

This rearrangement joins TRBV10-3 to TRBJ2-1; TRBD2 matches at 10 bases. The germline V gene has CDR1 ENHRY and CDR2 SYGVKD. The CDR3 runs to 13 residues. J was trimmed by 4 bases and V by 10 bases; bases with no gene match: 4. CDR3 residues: CAKTSGAYNEQFF. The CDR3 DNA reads TGTGCCAAAACTAGCGGGGCGTACAATGAGCAGTTCTTC.

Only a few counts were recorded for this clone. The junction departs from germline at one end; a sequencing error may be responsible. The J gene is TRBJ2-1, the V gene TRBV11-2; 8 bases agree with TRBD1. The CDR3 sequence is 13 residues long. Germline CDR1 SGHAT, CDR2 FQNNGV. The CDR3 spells CASSISRTGRTIF. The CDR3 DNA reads TGTGCCAGCAGCATCTCCCGGACAGGGCGTACGATCTTC. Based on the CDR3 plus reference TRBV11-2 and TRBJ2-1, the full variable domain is EAGVAQSPRYKIIEKRQSVAFWCNPISGHATLYWYQQILGQGPKLLIQFQNNGVVDDSQLPKDRFSAERLKGVDSTLKIQPAKLEDSAVYLCASSISRTGRTIFGPGTRLTVL.

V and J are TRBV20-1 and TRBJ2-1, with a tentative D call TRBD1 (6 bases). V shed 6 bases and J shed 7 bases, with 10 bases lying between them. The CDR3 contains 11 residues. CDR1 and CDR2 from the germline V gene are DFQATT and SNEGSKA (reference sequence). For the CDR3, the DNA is TGCAGTGCACCTAGGGGGAATGAGCAGTTCTTC. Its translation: CSAPRGNEQFF.

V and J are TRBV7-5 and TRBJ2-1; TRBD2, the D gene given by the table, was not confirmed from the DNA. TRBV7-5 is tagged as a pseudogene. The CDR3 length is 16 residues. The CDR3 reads CVRSLGGTSGNFEQFF. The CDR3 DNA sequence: TGTGTCAGAAGCTTAGGTGGGACTAGCGGGAATTTTGAGCAGTTCTTC.

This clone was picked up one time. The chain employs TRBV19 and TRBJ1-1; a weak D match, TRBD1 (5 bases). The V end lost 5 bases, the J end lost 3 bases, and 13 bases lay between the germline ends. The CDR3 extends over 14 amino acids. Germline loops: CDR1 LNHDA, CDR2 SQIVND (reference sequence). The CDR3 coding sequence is TGTGCCAGTAGTCCCAGGGTTCTGGACACTGAAGCTTTCTTT. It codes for CASSPRVLDTEAFF.

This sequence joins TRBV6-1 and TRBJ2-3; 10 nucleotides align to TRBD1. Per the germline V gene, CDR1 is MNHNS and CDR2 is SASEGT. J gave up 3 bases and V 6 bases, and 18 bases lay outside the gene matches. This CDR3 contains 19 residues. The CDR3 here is CASREPGQGFTYGTDTQYF. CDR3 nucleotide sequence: TGTGCCAGCAGGGAACCGGGACAGGGGTTTACCTACGGGACAGATACGCAGTATTTT.

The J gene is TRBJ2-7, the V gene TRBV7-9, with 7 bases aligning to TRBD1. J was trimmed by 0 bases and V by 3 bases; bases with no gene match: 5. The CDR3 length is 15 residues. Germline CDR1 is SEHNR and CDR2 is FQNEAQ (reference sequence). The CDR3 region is CASSLGDRSSYEQYF. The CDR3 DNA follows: TGTGCCAGCAGCTTGGGGGACAGAAGCTCCTACGAGCAGTACTTC.

CDR3 bases: TGTGCCAGCAGCTTAGCGCTCCCGCCCAGCGGGAGATGGGGTACGCAGTATTTT. The encoded protein is CASSLALPPSGRWGTQYF. The gene calls are TRBV7-7 and TRBJ2-3; 8 bases line up with TRBD2. The CDR3 is 18 residues long. The junction had 16 bases not matched to a gene; V was cut back by 0 bases and J by 8 bases. Germline V CDR1 and CDR2: SSHAT, FNYEAQ (reference sequence).

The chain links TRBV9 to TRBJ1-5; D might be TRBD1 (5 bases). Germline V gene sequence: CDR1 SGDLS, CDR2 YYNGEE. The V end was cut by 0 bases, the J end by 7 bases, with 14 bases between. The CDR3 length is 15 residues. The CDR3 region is CASSVGGGQGQPQHF. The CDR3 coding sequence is TGTGCCAGCAGCGTAGGGGGAGGCCAGGGACAGCCCCAGCATTTT.

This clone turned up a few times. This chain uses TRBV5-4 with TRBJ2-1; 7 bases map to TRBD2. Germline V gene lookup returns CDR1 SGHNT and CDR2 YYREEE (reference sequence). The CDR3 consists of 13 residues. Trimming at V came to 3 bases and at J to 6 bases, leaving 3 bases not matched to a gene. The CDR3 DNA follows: TGTGCCAGCAGCTCCGGGACTACCAATGAGCAGTTCTTC. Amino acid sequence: CASSSGTTNEQFF.

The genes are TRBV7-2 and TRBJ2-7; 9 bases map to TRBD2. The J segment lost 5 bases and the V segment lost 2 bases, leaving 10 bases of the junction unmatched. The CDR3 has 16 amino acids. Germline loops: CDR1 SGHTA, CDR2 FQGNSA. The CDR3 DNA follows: TGTGCCAGCAGCTTATTGGTGAGCGGGGGGCAGGACGAGCAGTACTTC. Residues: CASSLLVSGGQDEQYF.